Below are 6 T cell receptor beta chains sequenced from a single sample in a study of OX40 agonist ivuxolimab in advanced cancers. TCRdb keeps only in-frame clones here, not all; method: immunoSEQ multiplex PCR. The profile shows about 35,000 clones, 92% of them singletons. Sequenced here: CD4+ or CD8+ T cells sorted from blood, sampled in a trial of the OX40 agonist ivuxolimab. These receptor sequences come from an adult with an advanced solid tumor such as melanoma, head and neck, liver or kidney cancer.

This chain links TRBV14 with TRBJ2-2, with D unclear. This CDR3 contains 10 residues. Trimming removed 8 bases at V and 10 bases at J, with 8 bases between. The V gene's germline CDR1 is SGHDN and CDR2 FVKESK. The CDR3 DNA is TGTGCCAGCTCAAGAGAGGAGCTGTTTTTT. Its protein product is CASSREELFF.

This rearrangement joins TRBV19 to TRBJ1-1; 8 nucleotides align to TRBD1. After removal of 5 bases from V and 2 bases from J, the junction contained 7 bases not matched to a gene. Germline V gives CDR1 LNHDA, CDR2 SQIVND (reference sequence). The CDR3 contains 15 residues. The CDR3 sequence is CASSVDRGGNTEAFF. CDR3 DNA: TGTGCCAGTAGTGTCGACAGGGGCGGAAACACTGAAGCTTTCTTT.

V and J are TRBV28 and TRBJ1-5; the D gene is possibly TRBD1 (6 bases). Germline CDR1 and CDR2: MDHEN and SYDVKM. Trimming left V 4 bases short and J 0 bases short, with 22 bases between. This CDR3 comprises 19 residues. The CDR3: CASSSIQGWEEYSNQPQHF. The CDR3 DNA is TGTGCCAGCAGTTCGATACAGGGTTGGGAGGAATATAGCAATCAGCCCCAGCATTTT. Full variable domain (remainder filled in from reference TRBV28 and TRBJ1-5): DVKVTQSSRYLVKRTGEKVFLECVQDMDHENMFWYRQDPGLGLRLIYFSYDVKMKEKGDIPEGYSVSREKKERFSLILESASTNQTSMYLCASSSIQGWEEYSNQPQHFGDGTRLSIL.

This clone was seen just once. This rearrangement joins TRBV27 to TRBJ2-5; 8 nucleotides match TRBD1. CDR3 size: 17 residues. The germline CDR1 and CDR2 sequences are MNHEY and SMNVEV (reference sequence). Trimming removed 3 bases from V and 4 bases from J; junction bases left unmatched: 13. CDR3 amino acids: CASSLDPGGWGAETQYF. CDR3 coding DNA: TGTGCCAGCAGTTTGGACCCAGGGGGCTGGGGAGCAGAGACCCAGTACTTC.

CDR3 in DNA: TGTGCCAGCAGCCAACGACAGGGAGGTTCCGGGGAGCTGTTTTTT. Residues: CASSQRQGGSGELFF. The V call is TRBV11-3, the J call TRBJ2-2, with D perhaps matching TRBD1 (7 bases). V was clipped by 5 bases and J by 6 bases, with 16 bases between them. The CDR3 contains 15 residues. Germline V lookup: CDR1 SGHNT, CDR2 YENEEA.

This chain links TRBV11-2 with TRBJ1-1; D is perhaps TRBD1 (6 bases). This CDR3 has 12 residues. The V end was cut by 6 bases, the J end by 8 bases, with 13 bases between. The germline gives CDR1 SGHAT, CDR2 FQNNGV. The CDR3: CASRYTGLEAFF. CDR3 sequence (DNA): TGTGCCAGCAGATACACAGGGCTCGAAGCTTTCTTT.